Shown below are 24 T cell receptor beta chains from a single sample sequenced in a study of blood T cell repertoires in COVID-19. Data came from immunoSEQ multiplex PCR; TCRdb stores just in-frame clones and leaves some out. The table includes 250,000 to 350,000 clones, approximately 83% detected once. The sequenced sample consisted of peripheral blood. These receptors were collected from a person aged 70 to 85 with COVID-19, enrolled during active disease.

This clone has a single count. The chain links TRBV7-2 to TRBJ2-1; 9 nucleotides align to TRBD2. Germline CDR1 and CDR2: SGHTA and FQGNSA. The CDR3 contains 14 residues. V shed 1 base and J 9 bases; nucleotides not matched to a gene: 4. CDR3 loop: CASSLGGTSLEQFF. The CDR3 region has the DNA TGTGCCAGCAGCTTAGGCGGGACTAGCCTTGAGCAGTTCTTC.

This clone was seen a handful of times. CDR3 nucleotide sequence: TGTGCCAGCAGCCCCTCTGGCGGGAGGGCCAAAGAGCAGTTCTTC. Translation gives CASSPSGGRAKEQFF. V gene TRBV7-2 combines with J gene TRBJ2-1; 9 bases are a match to TRBD2. The CDR3 has 15 residues. Germline V gene data show CDR1 as SGHTA and CDR2 as FQGNSA. Losses at the gene ends were 5 bases for V and 10 bases for J; bases not matched to a gene: 12.

A single count supports this clone. The chain carries TRBV6-2 or TRBV6-3 and TRBJ1-1; D is uncertain. Germline lookup yields CDR1 MNHEY and CDR2 SVGEGT. V dropped 5 bases and J dropped 1 base, with 5 bases sitting between them. The CDR3 is 12 amino acids. The CDR3 DNA reads as TGTGCCAGCAGTCGACAGAACACTGAAGCTTTCTTT. Its translation is CASSRQNTEAFF.

The chain carries TRBV29-1 and TRBJ1-4; D perhaps matches TRBD1 (6 bases). The germline V gene has CDR1 SQVTM and CDR2 ANQGSEA. This CDR3 has 15 residues. V was shortened by 7 bases and J by 4 bases, with 19 bases between the two germline ends. CDR3 DNA sequence: TGCAGCGCACAGACAGGTCGAACCTTTAATGAAAAACTGTTTTTT. Encoded protein: CSAQTGRTFNEKLFF. The variable domain in full, completed from reference TRBV29-1 and TRBJ1-4, reads SAVISQKPSRDICQRGTSLTIQCQVDSQVTMMFWYRQQPGQSLTLIATANQGSEATYESGFVIDKFPISRPNLTFSTLTVSNMSPEDSSIYLCSAQTGRTFNEKLFFGSGTQLSVL.

Worth noting for this clone: Mismatch with germline at one junction end may stem from a read error. This chain links TRBV9 with TRBJ2-2; 11 bases line up with TRBD2. Germline V gene lookup returns CDR1 SGDLS and CDR2 YYNGEE. The CDR3 is 17 residues long. This CDR3 reads CASSPAPGLAVSGGLFF. DNA for the CDR3: TGTGCCAGCAGCCCGGCGCCGGGACTAGCGGTCTCCGGGGGGCTGTTTTTT.

This clone has just one count. The J gene is TRBJ2-5, the V gene TRBV25-1, with 7 bases matching TRBD1. The junction had 11 bases not matched to a gene; V was cut back by 5 bases and J by 5 bases. The CDR3 runs to 15 residues. Looked up from germline, CDR1 is MGHDK and CDR2 is SYGVNS. CDR3 amino acids: CASSSDDRVRETQYF. CDR3 coding DNA: TGTGCCAGCAGTTCCGATGACAGGGTACGGGAGACCCAGTACTTC. The entire variable domain, with the rest obtained from reference TRBV25-1 and TRBJ2-5, is as follows: EADIYQTPRYLVIGTGKKITLECSQTMGHDKMYWYQQDPGMELHLIHYSYGVNSTEKGDLSSESTVSRIRTEHFPLTLESARPSHTSQYLCASSSDDRVRETQYFGPGTRLLVL.

The rearrangement uses TRBV9 and TRBJ2-5; 12 bases fit TRBD2. J was trimmed by 5 bases and V by 2 bases; bases with no gene match: 4. Germline values: CDR1 SGDLS, CDR2 YYNGEE. The CDR3 covers 15 residues. The CDR3 loop reads CASSVQTSGSETQYF. The DNA of the CDR3 is TGTGCCAGCAGCGTCCAGACTAGCGGGAGCGAGACCCAGTACTTC. Variable domain in full (rest from reference TRBV9 and TRBJ2-5): DSGVTQTPKHLITATGQRVTLRCSPRSGDLSVYWYQQSLDQGLQFLIQYYNGEERAKGNILERFSAQQFPDLHSELNLSSLELGDSALYFCASSVQTSGSETQYFGPGTRLLVL.

The V and J genes are TRBV5-5 and TRBJ2-7, with TRBD2 matching 7 bases. Trimming took 7 bases from V and 2 from J; bases not matched to a gene: 9. The CDR3 length is 14 residues. Germline V lookup: CDR1 SGHKS, CDR2 YYEKEE (reference sequence). The CDR3 loop reads CASSRTGGAYEQYF. In DNA, the CDR3 is TGTGCCAGCTCCCGGACGGGGGGAGCCTACGAGCAGTACTTC.

V gene TRBV30 combines with J gene TRBJ2-2; D is perhaps TRBD2 (6 bases). The CDR3 is 13 residues long. Trimming stripped 4 bases from V and 7 bases from J, with 13 bases between. CDR1 is GTSNPN and CDR2 is SVGIG in the germline V gene (reference sequence). The CDR3 loop reads CAWKGSGGGELFF. CDR3 coding DNA: TGTGCCTGGAAGGGCTCCGGGGGCGGGGAGCTGTTTTTT.

The chain employs TRBV27 and TRBJ1-1, with 7 positions matching TRBD1. V gave up 6 bases and J gave up 1 base; unmatched junction bases: 2. The V gene's germline CDR1 is MNHEY and CDR2 SMNVEV (reference sequence). The CDR3 runs 13 residues. CDR3 coding DNA: TGTGCCAGCAGAAACAGGGGGAACACTGAAGCTTTCTTT. Its translation is CASRNRGNTEAFF.

This chain connects TRBV2 to TRBJ2-3; weak D call: TRBD2 (7 bases). The CDR3 sequence is 15 residues long. Germline lookup yields CDR1 SNHLY and CDR2 FYNNEI. The V end lost 6 bases, the J end lost 6 bases, and 19 bases lay between the germline ends. CDR3 coding DNA: TGTGCCAGCAGAAGGGGAGGGGGGCCTTGGGATACGCAGTATTTT. This translates into CASRRGGGPWDTQYF.

The rearrangement links TRBV3-1 (or the pseudogene TRBV3-2) to TRBJ2-3, with 8 bases that match TRBD2. Germline CDR1 LGHDT, CDR2 YNNKEL (reference sequence). V lost 0 bases to trimming and J lost 4 bases; unmatched junction nucleotides: 21. There are 21 residues in the CDR3. This chain's CDR3 is CASSQDQTGGPVQIGPDTQYF. The DNA for the CDR3 is TGTGCCAGCAGCCAAGATCAAACGGGAGGGCCGGTGCAGATCGGCCCAGATACGCAGTATTTT.

A note on this clone: One end of the junction varies from germline; a read error may be responsible. The chain couples TRBV4-1 to TRBJ1-5, with a tentative D call TRBD1 (5 bases). Per the germline V gene, CDR1 is MGHRA and CDR2 is YSYEKL. The CDR3 consists of 15 residues. CDR3 in amino acids: CASSEEDSINQPQHF. The CDR3 coding sequence is TGCGCCAGCAGCGAAGAAGACAGTATTAATCAGCCCCAGCATTTT.

The chain has TRBV3-1 (or the pseudogene TRBV3-2) and TRBJ2-7, with 9 nucleotides matching TRBD2. The CDR3 length is 16 residues. The J segment lost 6 bases and the V segment lost 0 bases, leaving 9 bases of the junction unmatched. Germline V CDR1 and CDR2: LGHDT, YNNKEL (reference sequence). The CDR3: CASSQEGVAGVFEQYF. CDR3 coding DNA: TGTGCCAGCAGCCAAGAGGGAGTAGCGGGAGTTTTCGAGCAGTACTTC.

The chain combines TRBV5-1 with TRBJ1-2; D may be TRBD1 (6 bases). CDR3 length: 13 residues. In germline, CDR1 is SGHRS, CDR2 YFSETQ. Trimming shortened V by 2 bases and J by 6 bases, and 11 bases separated the two germline ends. CDR3 DNA: TGCGCCAGCAGCTTTTTCAGGGGTCATGGCTACACCTTC. Its translation is CASSFFRGHGYTF. Complete variable domain (other parts from reference TRBV5-1 and TRBJ1-2): KAGVTQTPRYLIKTRGQQVTLSCSPISGHRSVSWYQQTPGQGLQFLFEYFSETQRNKGNFPGRFSGRQFSNSRSEMNVSTLELGDSALYLCASSFFRGHGYTFGSGTRLTVV.

The chain combines TRBV2 with TRBJ1-5; D ambiguous. V lost 2 bases and J 1 base, leaving 9 bases between the germline ends. The germline V gene has CDR1 SNHLY and CDR2 FYNNEI. The CDR3 runs to 15 residues. Here the CDR3 DNA reads TGTGCCAGCAGTGAACAAAACGGGAGCAATCAGCCCCAGCATTTT. Translation gives CASSEQNGSNQPQHF.

The J gene is TRBJ2-1, the V gene TRBV6-2 or TRBV6-3, with 8 nucleotides matching TRBD2. The CDR3 runs 16 residues. The J segment lost 8 bases and the V segment lost 4 bases, leaving 13 bases of the junction unmatched. Germline V lookup: CDR1 MNHEY, CDR2 SVGEGT. CDR3 loop: CASSLFTGGASHEQFF. CDR3 in DNA: TGTGCCAGCAGTTTGTTTACCGGGGGGGCCTCCCATGAGCAGTTCTTC.

The chain carries TRBV4-1 and TRBJ1-1; TRBD1 matches 9 bases. Germline trimming cut 3 bases from V and 6 bases from J; bases unmatched to any gene: 17. The germline CDR1 and CDR2 sequences are MGHRA and YSYEKL. This CDR3 region has 18 residues. The CDR3 DNA follows: TGCGCCAGCAGCCATATGACAGGGGGAGAAAGTATACGCCCTGAAGCTTTCTTT. It is translated as CASSHMTGGESIRPEAFF.

The V and J genes are TRBV6-2 or TRBV6-3 and TRBJ2-7; 7 bases fit TRBD1. This CDR3 has 14 amino acids. V was pared by 5 bases and J by 2 bases, with 6 bases of the junction left unmatched. Germline V gene lookup returns CDR1 MNHEY and CDR2 SVGEGT. CDR3 bases: TGTGCCAGCAGTACCTGGGACAGAACCTACGAGCAGTACTTC. This encodes CASSTWDRTYEQYF.

DNA for the CDR3: TGTGCCAGTAGTTACAGGGGGGGTGCCACTGAAGCTTTCTTT. Translation gives CASSYRGGATEAFF. The chain uses TRBV19 and TRBJ1-1; TRBD1 aligns across 8 bases. The CDR3 is 14 amino acids. The V gene's germline CDR1 is LNHDA and CDR2 SQIVND (reference sequence). Germline trimming cut 5 bases from V and 4 bases from J; bases unmatched to any gene: 6.

The chain combines TRBV10-3 with TRBJ2-7; maybe TRBD2 (6 bases). Germline V gene sequence: CDR1 ENHRY, CDR2 SYGVKD. V lost 4 bases and J 3 bases, leaving 13 bases between the germline ends. The CDR3 length is 14 residues. CDR3 nucleotide sequence: TGTGCCATCAGTGTGACGGGGGTTCACTACGAGCAGTACTTC. This gives the protein CAISVTGVHYEQYF.

This chain joins TRBV5-1 and TRBJ2-6; D is possibly TRBD2 (5 bases). Trimming pared 4 bases from V and 1 base from J, leaving 9 bases between. This CDR3 is 15 amino acids long. Germline V lookup: CDR1 SGHRS, CDR2 YFSETQ. CDR3 sequence reads: CASSPSGSGANVLTF. DNA of the CDR3: TGCGCCAGCAGCCCCTCGGGGTCTGGGGCCAACGTCCTGACTTTC.

The sample holds a few counts of this clone. The chain joins TRBV9 to TRBJ1-5, with D tentatively TRBD1 (5 bases). Trimming left V 1 base short and J 4 bases short, with 9 bases between. Germline CDR1 reads SGDLS; CDR2 reads YYNGEE. The CDR3 contains 14 residues. This CDR3 reads CASSVSPGNQPQHF. In DNA form, the CDR3 reads TGTGCCAGCAGCGTAAGTCCAGGGAATCAGCCCCAGCATTTT. Full variable domain (remainder filled in from reference TRBV9 and TRBJ1-5): DSGVTQTPKHLITATGQRVTLRCSPRSGDLSVYWYQQSLDQGLQFLIQYYNGEERAKGNILERFSAQQFPDLHSELNLSSLELGDSALYFCASSVSPGNQPQHFGDGTRLSIL.

V and J are TRBV28 and TRBJ2-1; D is unresolved. Germline V lookup: CDR1 MDHEN, CDR2 SYDVKM. V was shortened by 1 base and J by 0 bases, with 7 bases between the two germline ends. The CDR3 length is 15 residues. CDR3 amino acids: CASSLLVGSYNEQFF. CDR3 sequence (DNA): TGTGCCAGCAGTTTATTGGTCGGCTCCTACAATGAGCAGTTCTTC.